The 21 T cell receptor beta chains below were found in one sample sequenced in a study of T cell repertoires in cytomegalovirus infection. One entry per CDR3 protein, called by TCRdb with MiXCR from the reads. The sample lists over 450,000 distinct CDR3 sequences; roughly 12% were seen once. Sequencing was carried out using PBMCs. These receptor sequences come from a human donor in good health (CMV status not recorded). Some clones in this sample may be carry-over from other donors' samples.

This chain joins TRBV5-1 and TRBJ2-5, with TRBD2 as a possible D gene (6 bases). The CDR3 spans 14 residues. Germline values: CDR1 SGHRS, CDR2 YFSETQ. With 6 bases removed from V and 4 bases from J, the gap between germline ends came to 16 bases. The CDR3 DNA sequence: TGCGCCAGCAAGACGGGGGAGCCTCTAGAGACCCAGTACTTC. Protein sequence: CASKTGEPLETQYF.

This clonotype occurred many times. V usage is TRBV10-3 and J usage is TRBJ1-2; TRBD1 aligns across 7 bases. V shed 11 bases, J shed 6 bases, and the junction held 12 bases outside the gene matches. The germline V gene has CDR1 ENHRY and CDR2 SYGVKD. The CDR3 has 13 amino acids. This CDR3 is CAVLRDSLDGYTF. The CDR3, as DNA: TGTGCCGTCTTACGGGACAGCCTGGATGGCTACACCTTC.

The table lists this clonotype with many counts. This rearrangement joins TRBV19 to TRBJ1-5; TRBD1 might be the D (6 bases). The germline CDR1 and CDR2 sequences are LNHDA and SQIVND (reference sequence). V was cut by 6 bases and J by 5 bases, with 11 bases left in between. This CDR3 is 13 amino acids long. The CDR3 is CASRGGIYQPQHF. CDR3 sequence (DNA): TGTGCCAGTAGAGGGGGAATATATCAGCCCCAGCATTTT. Based on the CDR3 plus reference TRBV19 and TRBJ1-5, the full variable domain is DGGITQSPKYLFRKEGQNVTLSCEQNLNHDAMYWYRQDPGQGLRLIYYSQIVNDFQKGDIAEGYSVSREKKESFPLTVTSAQKNPTAFYLCASRGGIYQPQHFGDGTRLSIL.

This clonotype was found many times. This chain connects TRBV4-2 to TRBJ1-1; TRBD1 might be the D (6 bases). Germline values: CDR1 LGHNA, CDR2 YNFKEQ. The V end lost 4 bases, the J end lost 3 bases, and 18 bases lay between the germline ends. CDR3 size: 16 residues. In DNA, the CDR3 is TGTGCCAGCAGCCGGAATGGGGGCAGGGCGGACACTGAAGCTTTCTTT. Residues: CASSRNGGRADTEAFF.

This clonotype came up many times. The J gene is TRBJ1-2, the V gene TRBV9; TRBD1 aligns across 7 bases. Germline values: CDR1 SGDLS, CDR2 YYNGEE. With V trimmed by 4 bases and J by 2 bases, 8 bases remained unmatched. The CDR3 sequence is 15 residues long. In nucleotides, the CDR3 is TGTGCCAGCAGCCCACAGGGGAACCTGAACTATGGCTACACCTTC. Its protein product is CASSPQGNLNYGYTF. Complete variable domain (other parts from reference TRBV9 and TRBJ1-2): DSGVTQTPKHLITATGQRVTLRCSPRSGDLSVYWYQQSLDQGLQFLIQYYNGEERAKGNILERFSAQQFPDLHSELNLSSLELGDSALYFCASSPQGNLNYGYTFGSGTRLTVV.

This clonotype was observed at least ten times. The genes are TRBV28 and TRBJ1-1, with TRBD1 matching 8 bases. Germline CDR1 is MDHEN and CDR2 is SYDVKM. Trimming removed 6 bases from V and 4 bases from J; junction bases left unmatched: 4. The length of the CDR3 is 13 residues. CDR3 amino acids: CASSRQGTTEAFF. The CDR3 DNA reads TGTGCCAGCAGCCGACAGGGGACCACTGAAGCTTTCTTT.

This clonotype was detected ten times or more. The genes are TRBV19 and TRBJ1-6; TRBD1 is a possible D gene (6 bases). The ends were cut back, 8 bases at V and 10 bases at J, with 18 bases in the middle. Germline CDR1 and CDR2: LNHDA and SQIVND (reference sequence). The CDR3 spans 14 residues. CDR3 in DNA: TGTGCCAGTCGGGCCGAAGCAGGGGTATCACCCCTCCACTTT. This sequence encodes CASRAEAGVSPLHF.

This clonotype has a count of ten or more. The rearrangement uses TRBV5-1 and TRBJ2-1; TRBD2 aligns across 9 bases. With 4 bases clipped from V and 0 bases from J, the junction kept 5 bases outside the gene matches. Germline V lookup: CDR1 SGHRS, CDR2 YFSETQ. The CDR3 is 16 amino acids. The CDR3 bases are TGCGCCAGCAGCCCGTATAGCGGGAGCTCCTACAATGAGCAGTTCTTC. Its translation is CASSPYSGSSYNEQFF.

This clonotype was recorded many times. J is TRBJ2-3 and V is TRBV4-1; 8 positions match TRBD2. Germline V lookup: CDR1 MGHRA, CDR2 YSYEKL. V trimming: 0 bases; J trimming: 5 bases; junction bases outside the gene matches: 10. The CDR3 consists of 17 residues. CDR3 residues: CASSQDGRLAGQDTQYF. The CDR3 DNA is TGCGCCAGCAGCCAAGATGGGCGGCTAGCGGGTCAAGATACGCAGTATTTT.

This clonotype was recorded many times. The chain couples TRBV11-2 to TRBJ2-1; 8 nucleotides match TRBD1. The junction had 5 bases not matched to a gene; V was cut back by 2 bases and J by 2 bases. Germline assignment: CDR1 SGHAT and CDR2 FQNNGV. The CDR3 spans 16 residues. CDR3 amino acids: CASSLTGGRPYNEQFF. For the CDR3, the DNA is TGTGCCAGCAGCTTAACAGGGGGAAGGCCCTACAATGAGCAGTTCTTC.

V is TRBV6-1 and J is TRBJ1-5; D unclear. Deletions cut 1 base from V and 0 bases from J, with 7 bases between. Germline lookup yields CDR1 MNHNS and CDR2 SASEGT. The CDR3 spans 15 residues. Here the CDR3 reads CASSEVGYSNQPQHF. In DNA, the CDR3 is TGTGCCAGCAGTGAAGTGGGGTATAGCAATCAGCCCCAGCATTTT.

This clonotype was counted at least ten times. The chain is built from TRBV6-1 and TRBJ2-3; 8 bases are a match to TRBD2. The CDR3 runs 18 residues. Germline values: CDR1 MNHNS, CDR2 SASEGT. Trimming took 4 bases from V and 0 from J; bases not matched to a gene: 12. The CDR3 region is CASSGGLARRGSTDTQYF. The CDR3 nucleotides are TGTGCCAGCAGTGGCGGACTAGCTAGGAGGGGCAGCACAGATACGCAGTATTTT.

This clonotype was counted at least ten times. V and J are TRBV19 and TRBJ2-3, with D perhaps TRBD2 (6 bases). Trimming shortened V by 7 bases and J by 6 bases, and 17 bases separated the two germline ends. The CDR3 covers 14 residues. Germline CDR1 reads LNHDA; CDR2 reads SQIVND (reference sequence). CDR3 protein: CASTDPTGVDTQYF. The CDR3 DNA is TGTGCCAGTACCGACCCAACGGGAGTGGATACGCAGTATTTT.

The chain joins TRBV6-5 to TRBJ2-2, with 15 bases that match TRBD2. Losses at the gene ends were 4 bases for V and 6 bases for J; bases not matched to a gene: 3. The CDR3 contains 16 residues. Germline CDR1 reads MNHEY; CDR2 reads SVGAGI. The CDR3 loop is CASSFRTSGGAGELFF. Here the CDR3 DNA reads TGTGCCAGCAGTTTTCGGACTAGCGGGGGGGCCGGGGAGCTGTTTTTT.

This clonotype was seen repeatedly, ten times or more. This chain connects TRBV18 to TRBJ1-4; no clear D. CDR1 is KGHSH and CDR2 is LQKENI in the germline V gene. CDR3 length: 15 amino acids. Trimming removed 0 bases at V and 8 bases at J, with 13 bases between. CDR3 sequence: CASSPPSQPKEKLFF. The CDR3 bases are TGTGCCAGCTCACCACCGTCCCAACCCAAGGAAAAACTGTTTTTT. The full variable domain, in which reference TRBV18 and TRBJ1-4 provide the parts outside the CDR3, is NAGVMQNPRHLVRRRGQEARLRCSPMKGHSHVYWYRQLPEEGLKFMVYLQKENIIDESGMPKERFSAEFPKEGPSILRIQQVVRGDSAAYFCASSPPSQPKEKLFFGSGTQLSVL.

This clonotype was recorded many times. The gene calls are TRBV7-9 and TRBJ1-2; no firm D call. From germline, CDR1 is SEHNR and CDR2 FQNEAQ (reference sequence). CDR3 length equals 14 residues. Trimming removed 4 bases at V and 1 base at J, with 10 bases between. In DNA, the CDR3 is TGTGCCAGCAGCTCTGACTTTCGTAACTATGGCTACACCTTC. It specifies CASSSDFRNYGYTF.

In this sample, this clonotype turned up many times. The chain combines TRBV6-5 with TRBJ1-1; 8 bases match TRBD1. The CDR3 runs to 16 residues. Germline loops: CDR1 MNHEY, CDR2 SVGAGI. V lost 6 bases and J lost 5; bases outside the gene matches: 14. CDR3: CASSRPAPGGSTEAFF. DNA for the CDR3: TGTGCCAGCAGCCGCCCTGCTCCAGGGGGCTCTACTGAAGCTTTCTTT.

This clonotype was counted between two and nine times. The J gene is TRBJ1-1, the V gene TRBV15; D is perhaps TRBD1 (5 bases). Looked up from germline, CDR1 is LNHNV and CDR2 is YYDKDF (reference sequence). V lost 3 bases, J lost 4 bases, and 15 bases lay in between. The CDR3 consists of 15 residues. CDR3 nucleotides: TGTGCCACCAGCAGGGACGTTCATGGGGGCACTGAAGCTTTCTTT. Amino acids: CATSRDVHGGTEAFF.

This clonotype has ten or more counts. J is TRBJ2-5 and V is TRBV7-8, with TRBD1 matching over 8 bases. With 5 bases clipped from V and 4 bases from J, the junction kept 9 bases outside the gene matches. CDR3 length: 15 residues. Germline CDR1 reads SGHVS; CDR2 reads FQNEAQ. Written as DNA, the CDR3 is TGTGCCAGCAGCCTAAGGACAGGGATTGGAGAGACCCAGTACTTC. This sequence encodes CASSLRTGIGETQYF.

The chain uses TRBV3-1 and TRBJ1-4; TRBD1 might be the D (5 bases). The V end lost 4 bases, the J end lost 0 bases, and 15 bases lay between the germline ends. The CDR3 consists of 17 residues. From germline, CDR1 is LGHDT and CDR2 YNNKEL (reference sequence). The CDR3 protein is CASSPRLQTATNEKLFF. The CDR3 DNA reads TGTGCCAGCAGCCCCCGACTACAGACAGCAACTAATGAAAAACTGTTTTTT. The full variable domain, completed using reference TRBV3-1 and TRBJ1-4, is DTAVSQTPKYLVTQMGNDKSIKCEQNLGHDTMYWYKQDSKKFLKIMFSYNNKELIINETVPNRFSPKSPDKAHLNLHINSLELGDSAVYFCASSPRLQTATNEKLFFGSGTQLSVL.

This clonotype was counted many times. The chain links TRBV12-5 to TRBJ2-5; no reliable D call. This CDR3 spans 14 amino acids. Germline-derived CDR1 and CDR2 are LGHNT and FRNRAP. The V gene lost 1 base and the J gene lost 5 bases, with 11 bases spanning the gap. CDR3 in amino acids: CASGLGLPGETQYF. For the CDR3, the DNA is TGTGCTAGTGGTTTGGGACTCCCTGGCGAGACCCAGTACTTC.